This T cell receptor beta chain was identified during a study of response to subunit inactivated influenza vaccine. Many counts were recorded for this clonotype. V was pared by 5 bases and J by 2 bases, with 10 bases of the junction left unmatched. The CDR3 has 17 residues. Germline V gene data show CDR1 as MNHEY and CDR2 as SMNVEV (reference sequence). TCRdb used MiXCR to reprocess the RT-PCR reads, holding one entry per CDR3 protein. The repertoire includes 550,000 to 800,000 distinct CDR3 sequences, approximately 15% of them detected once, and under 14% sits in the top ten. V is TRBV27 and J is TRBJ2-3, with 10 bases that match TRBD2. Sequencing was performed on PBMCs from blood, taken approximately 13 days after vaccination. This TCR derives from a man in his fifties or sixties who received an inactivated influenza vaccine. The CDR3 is CASSVFPSGGYTDTQYF. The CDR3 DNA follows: TGTGCCAGCAGTGTATTCCCTAGCGGGGGATACACAGATACGCAGTATTTT.